The rows below give T cell receptor beta chains drawn from one sample of a study of T cell responses to AZD1222 COVID-19 vaccine. TCRdb keeps only in-frame clones here, not all; method: immunoSEQ multiplex PCR. The sample shows some 130,000 clones, 85% of them seen only once. Sequenced here: peripheral blood, sampled 28 days after the second dose of the MenACWY control vaccine. These receptors all come from an adult who received the MenACWY meningococcal vaccine as a control. The CDR3 runs from the conserved cysteine through the conserved F or W. The D gene is left open where the match is weak.

TRBD2,TRBV9,CASSVLSGAYNEQFF
NA,TRBV11-1,CASSPKHEREDGYTF
NA,TRBV19,CATSFLGLAHYGYTF
TRBD1,TRBV24-1,CATSDPGQGGNEKLFF
NA,TRBV5-6,CASSLAAVSYNEQFF
TRBD2,TRBV19,CASSIPGLAGAPNTGELFF
TRBD1,TRBV7-9,CASSLAYRGANRNGYTF
TRBD1,TRBV6-2/TRBV6-3,CASSPLTGNNQPQHF
TRBD1,TRBV10-3,CAISRQGVGTEAFF
TRBD1,TRBV19,CASSLRTGDETQYF
TRBD1,TRBV6-5,CASSYGTELGGYTF
NA,TRBV27,CASSLGGGPTYEQYF
NA,TRBV24-1,CATSDLASSYNEQFF
TRBD2,TRBV4-1,CASSQGNSGGPYEQYF
NA,TRBV18,CASSPDQVYGYTF
NA,TRBV9,CASSVVGAGLETQYF
NA,TRBV10-1,CASRWSYGYTF
NA,TRBV6-5,CASSYWNYTF
TRBD1,TRBV7-9,CASSRQGGGYTF
NA,TRBV24-1,CATGVRGSANTGELFF